The T cell receptor (beta chain) under discussion was sequenced for a study of T-cell reconstitution after alpha-beta-depleted transplantation in children. This clonotype has a count of ten or more. Using unique molecular identifiers, the investigators prepared the TCRbeta library. TCRdb independently ran MiXCR on the PCR reads; one entry per CDR3 protein. The sample lists a few hundred thousand distinct CDR3 sequences; about 14% were seen once. The germline CDR1 and CDR2 sequences are SEHNR and FQNEAQ (reference sequence). The germline V and J ends were trimmed by 7 bases and 4 bases, with 13 bases remaining between them. The CDR3 consists of 14 residues.

Sequencing was performed on PBMCs, taken from the stem cell graft. This clonotype was obtained from a human donor who donated a stem cell graft to a child with Fanconi anemia. The rearrangement joins TRBV7-9 to TRBJ1-4; tentative D call: TRBD1 (5 bases). The CDR3 nucleotides read TGTGCCAGCACTGGCGGGGGATTTAATGAAAAACTGTTTTTT. Its translation: CASTGGGFNEKLFF.